This T cell receptor (beta chain) was sequenced in a study of CD8 T cells in Susac syndrome. Random hexamers were used to reverse transcribe an amount of roughly 0.5 to 1 ug RNA. TCRdb reprocessed the immunoSEQ multiplex PCR reads with MiXCR, giving one entry per CDR3 protein. The sample lists 150,000 to 200,000 distinct CDR3 sequences; roughly 92% were seen once. The CDR3 spans 15 residues. Germline CDR1 and CDR2: MNHEY and SMNVEV (reference sequence). V lost 5 bases, J lost 2 bases, and 13 bases lay in between. The clonotype comes from a human donor with multiple sclerosis. The sample taken for sequencing was CD4+ T cells from PBMCs. The chain links TRBV27 to TRBJ1-5; D is possibly TRBD1 (5 bases). CDR3 DNA sequence: TGTGCCAGCAGTAGAATACGGGGCGGCAATCAGCCCCAGCATTTT. This encodes CASSRIRGGNQPQHF.